The 20 T cell receptor beta chains presented below share a single source sample, sequenced in a study of response to subunit inactivated influenza vaccine. TCRdb ran MiXCR on the RT-PCR reads and lists one entry per CDR3 protein. The table records some 540,000 distinct CDR3 sequences, approximately 20% of them present only once. These same records also appear under a second study, on T cells expressing NK-cell markers. From that study: UMIs accompanied the 5'RACE template switching by which TCR beta cDNA was made.

Here the sequenced sample was CD4+ T cells sorted from PBMCs, taken 11 to 12 days after vaccination. Source of these receptors: a man aged 50-60 years who received an inactivated influenza vaccine.

V usage is TRBV19 and J usage is TRBJ2-7; TRBD2 matches 13 bases. The germline V gene encodes CDR1 LNHDA and CDR2 SQIVND (reference sequence). V shed 4 bases, J shed 3 bases, and the junction held 9 bases outside the gene matches. The length of the CDR3 is 17 residues. CDR3 sequence: CASSTGQLAGGIYEQYF. The CDR3 bases are TGTGCCAGTAGTACAGGACAACTAGCGGGAGGGATCTACGAGCAGTACTTC.

This clonotype has just a few counts. V and J are TRBV18 and TRBJ2-7; 9 bases fit TRBD1. Per the germline V gene, CDR1 is KGHSH and CDR2 is LQKENI. CDR3 size: 14 residues. V trimming: 6 bases; J trimming: 3 bases; junction bases outside the gene matches: 6. The CDR3 DNA is TGTGCCAGCTCTGCCGGGACAGGGTTCTACGAGCAGTACTTC. Translated, it gives CASSAGTGFYEQYF.

The table lists this clonotype with a few counts. The CDR3: CSARARSLGGTDTQYF. The CDR3, as DNA: TGCAGTGCTAGAGCCCGATCTCTTGGGGGCACAGATACGCAGTATTTT. V is TRBV20-1 and J is TRBJ2-3; no clear D gene. CDR1 is DFQATT and CDR2 is SNEGSKA in the germline V gene (reference sequence). There are 16 residues in the CDR3. Trimming removed 1 base from V and 1 base from J, with 15 bases in between.

The chain has TRBV5-5 and TRBJ2-7; perhaps D is TRBD1 or TRBD2 (5 bases each). The CDR3 runs 16 residues. V lost 4 bases and J lost 2, with 19 bases in between. Germline CDR1 SGHKS, CDR2 YYEKEE (reference sequence). The CDR3 region is CASSRNPRGEAYEQYF. The CDR3 DNA reads as TGTGCCAGCAGCCGTAATCCCCGGGGCGAAGCCTACGAGCAGTACTTC.

The rearrangement uses TRBV29-1 and TRBJ2-3; the D is unclear. The CDR3 totals 13 residues. The germline V gene has CDR1 SQVTM and CDR2 ANQGSEA. V was trimmed by 3 bases and J by 1 base, leaving 8 bases between them. The CDR3 sequence is CSVDHGGTDTQYF. Written as DNA, the CDR3 is TGCAGCGTTGACCACGGTGGCACAGATACGCAGTATTTT.

The V and J genes are TRBV18 and TRBJ1-1; D may be TRBD1 (6 bases). CDR3 length: 14 residues. Germline V gene data show CDR1 as KGHSH and CDR2 as LQKENI. V lost 8 bases and J 1 base, leaving 14 bases between the germline ends. The DNA for the CDR3 is TGTGCCAGCCAACCGGGGGCGACGAACACTGAAGCTTTCTTT. Translating gives CASQPGATNTEAFF.

A few counts support this clonotype. The rearrangement joins TRBV28 to TRBJ1-5; D might be TRBD1 (6 bases). Trimming removed 2 bases from V and 2 bases from J, with 16 bases in between. This CDR3 contains 17 residues. Per the germline V gene, CDR1 is MDHEN and CDR2 is SYDVKM. As DNA, the CDR3 is TGTGCCAGCAGTTTAAGCCTAGGAGGGGGAGGCAATCAGCCCCAGCATTTT. Its protein is CASSLSLGGGGNQPQHF.

The chain recombines TRBV24-1 with TRBJ2-3; 14 bases map to TRBD2. The CDR3 is 18 amino acids. The V segment lost 0 bases and the J segment 2 bases; nucleotides outside the gene matches: 3. The germline gives CDR1 KGHDR, CDR2 SFDVKD. CDR3 region: CATSDLRGLAGDTDTQYF. CDR3 nucleotide sequence: TGTGCCACCAGTGATTTGAGGGGACTAGCGGGAGACACAGATACGCAGTATTTT.

The rearrangement links TRBV27 to TRBJ1-5; D perhaps matches TRBD1 (5 bases). The V end lost 5 bases, the J end lost 0 bases, and 20 bases lay between the germline ends. The length of the CDR3 is 18 residues. CDR1 is MNHEY and CDR2 is SMNVEV in the germline V gene (reference sequence). The CDR3: CASSRSVAGSNSNQPQHF. CDR3 in DNA: TGTGCCAGCAGTCGGTCCGTAGCAGGGTCCAATAGCAATCAGCCCCAGCATTTT.

V usage is TRBV5-1 and J usage is TRBJ2-2, with D unresolved. Germline V CDR1 and CDR2: SGHRS, YFSETQ. The length of the CDR3 is 14 residues. V lost 0 bases to trimming and J lost 6 bases, with 9 bases between them. CDR3 in DNA: TGCGCCAGCAGCTTGGCCGGGTATTCCGGGGAGCTGTTTTTT. Amino acids: CASSLAGYSGELFF. Full variable domain (remainder filled in from reference TRBV5-1 and TRBJ2-2): KAGVTQTPRYLIKTRGQQVTLSCSPISGHRSVSWYQQTPGQGLQFLFEYFSETQRNKGNFPGRFSGRQFSNSRSEMNVSTLELGDSALYLCASSLAGYSGELFFGEGSRLTVL.

J is TRBJ2-1 and V is TRBV7-3, with D possibly being TRBD2 (5 bases). The CDR3 extends over 16 amino acids. The V end was cut by 4 bases, the J end by 4 bases, with 17 bases between. Germline assignment: CDR1 SGHTA and CDR2 FQGTGA. The CDR3: CASSSSWGAAYNEQFF. The CDR3, as DNA: TGTGCCAGCAGCTCCTCTTGGGGAGCTGCATACAATGAGCAGTTCTTC.

The chain has TRBV7-2 and TRBJ2-7; D is unclear. There are 14 residues in the CDR3. Germline V lookup: CDR1 SGHTA, CDR2 FQGNSA. V lost 0 bases and J lost 2, with 8 bases in between. The DNA of the CDR3 is TGTGCCAGCAGCTTAGCCCGGAGTACCTACGAGCAGTACTTC. Its protein product is CASSLARSTYEQYF. The whole variable domain, filled in from reference TRBV7-2 and TRBJ2-7, reads GAGVSQSPSNKVTEKGKDVELRCDPISGHTALYWYRQSLGQGLEFLIYFQGNSAPDKSGLPSDRFSAERTGGSVSTLTIQRTQQEDSAVYLCASSLARSTYEQYFGPGTRLTVT.

The rearrangement links TRBV20-1 to TRBJ2-3, with D perhaps given as TRBD1 or TRBD2 (7 bases each). The germline CDR1 and CDR2 sequences are DFQATT and SNEGSKA (reference sequence). V was cut by 4 bases and J by 5 bases, with 19 bases left in between. The length of the CDR3 is 15 residues. CDR3 residues: CSATREQGRGDTQYF. CDR3 bases: TGCAGTGCTACACGCGAACAGGGGAGGGGAGATACGCAGTATTTT.

This clonotype appeared a few times. This sequence joins TRBV2 and TRBJ1-4, with D tentatively TRBD1 (5 bases). CDR1 is SNHLY and CDR2 is FYNNEI in the germline V gene. This CDR3 is built from 15 residues. V was clipped by 5 bases and J by 0 bases, with 10 bases between them. CDR3 DNA sequence: TGTGCCAGCAGTTTTGACAGAGCAACTAATGAAAAACTGTTTTTT. It codes for CASSFDRATNEKLFF.

This clonotype turned up a few times. The V call is TRBV19, the J call TRBJ2-4, with 8 bases aligning to TRBD1. Germline-derived CDR1 and CDR2 are LNHDA and SQIVND (reference sequence). J was trimmed by 1 base and V by 5 bases; bases with no gene match: 7. This CDR3 spans 16 amino acids. The CDR3 DNA sequence: TGTGCCAGTAGTTCGTGGACAGGGTTGGCCAAAAACATTCAGTACTTC. This encodes CASSSWTGLAKNIQYF.

The rearrangement uses TRBV5-5 and TRBJ2-1, with TRBD1 matching 12 bases. This CDR3 has 18 residues. From germline, CDR1 is SGHKS and CDR2 YYEKEE (reference sequence). The junction had 8 bases not matched to a gene; V was cut back by 0 bases and J by 4 bases. The CDR3 DNA reads as TGTGCCAGCAGCTTGGAAGGGGGACAGGGGGCGAGGTACAATGAGCAGTTCTTC. Translated, it gives CASSLEGGQGARYNEQFF.

This clonotype came up a few times. This chain connects TRBV20-1 to TRBJ2-1; D is unresolved. Trimming shortened V by 0 bases and J by 3 bases, and 6 bases separated the two germline ends. Germline assignment: CDR1 DFQATT and CDR2 SNEGSKA (reference sequence). The CDR3 has 13 residues. The CDR3 region is CSARDPIYNEQFF. The CDR3 coding sequence is TGCAGTGCTAGAGATCCTATCTACAATGAGCAGTTCTTC.

The CDR3 reads CASRRVSSYEQYF. The CDR3, as DNA: TGTGCCAGCAGGAGAGTAAGCTCCTACGAGCAGTACTTC. The chain recombines TRBV7-2 with TRBJ2-7; D is undetermined. V was trimmed by 6 bases and J by 0 bases, leaving 9 bases between them. The CDR3 runs to 13 residues. The V gene's germline CDR1 is SGHTA and CDR2 FQGNSA.

V is TRBV5-1 and J is TRBJ1-3, with D uncertain. Per the germline V gene, CDR1 is SGHRS and CDR2 is YFSETQ. Trimming removed 4 bases at V and 0 bases at J, with 14 bases between. The CDR3 has 16 amino acids. CDR3 DNA: TGCGCCAGCAGCCTATTACCACTGAGCTCTGGAAACACCATATATTTT. Translating gives CASSLLPLSSGNTIYF. Looking up the rest from reference TRBV5-1 and TRBJ1-3 gives the full variable domain: KAGVTQTPRYLIKTRGQQVTLSCSPISGHRSVSWYQQTPGQGLQFLFEYFSETQRNKGNFPGRFSGRQFSNSRSEMNVSTLELGDSALYLCASSLLPLSSGNTIYFGEGSWLTVV.

The table lists this clonotype with a count of one. The chain has TRBV7-3 and TRBJ2-1, with TRBD2 identical over 10 bases. Unmatched junction bases numbered 11, after V lost 5 bases and J lost 7 bases. CDR3 length: 16 residues. The germline gives CDR1 SGHTA, CDR2 FQGTGA. This CDR3 reads CASSQGPSGSRNEQFF. The CDR3 DNA reads as TGTGCCAGCAGCCAAGGGCCTAGCGGGAGTCGGAATGAGCAGTTCTTC.